The present TCR beta chain was sequenced within a study of beta chain features in type 1 diabetes (dated by TCRdb to 2016 to 2018). Describing the broader study: Mean age, gender distribution, total cell number and subset yield did not differ between patients and healthy donors. A total of some 100,000,000 sorted cells were examined across all samples, and a strong correlation was observed between cell number per subset and RNA yield. Naive and central memory subsets were obtained from all 30 or so donors, but regulatory and stem cell-like memory subsets were isolated from only 8 patients and about 8 healthy donors. The study compared TCRB repertoires of sorted circulating CD4+ T cell subsets between recently diagnosed type 1 diabetes patients and matched healthy donors. The investigation overall reported the following: Because cDNA was sequenced instead of genomic DNA, activated cells with high expression could be over-represented, although the groups did not differ in activation or CD3 levels. Naive, central memory and regulatory TCRB repertoires appeared more similar among patients than among healthy donors. PCR may preferentially amplify shorter templates, but because patient and control samples were amplified and corrected together, any resulting skew would affect both groups equally. HLA sub-analyses involved small numbers of individuals, so any influence of HLA type on TCRB rearrangement remained unresolved. Fewer insertions and more nucleotide deletions at VDJ recombination sites were observed in patients with type 1 diabetes, implying thymic rearrangement abnormalities. In all four CD4+ subsets, TCRB CDR3 length was moderately but significantly shorter in type 1 diabetes patients.

The entire amount of isolated RNA was reverse transcribed using the High Capacity cDNA Reverse Transcription Kit, so the sequenced TCRB transcripts were expressed ones. Naive, central memory and regulatory T cell samples underwent deep immunoSEQ sequencing, averaging approximately 3.3 million total reads per sample. Sorted cells were lysed in RLT buffer and RNA was extracted with DNase-treated RNeasy Micro or Mini kits, depending on cell number. To prevent cross-contamination, every cell subset was processed on its own, while patient and healthy donor samples were processed together. The immunoSEQ multiplex PCR was used to amplify TCRB sequences from cDNA, yielding 87-bp fragments that span the CDR3 region. Sequencing of the amplicons was performed on the Illumina HiSeq platform. Regarding the original processing steps: PCR bias was corrected computationally using synthetic template baselines, and reads within Hamming distance 2 were collapsed, with unmergeable singletons discarded. Reads were aligned against IMGT so that V, D and J genes, CDR3 length and insertions or deletions at six rearrangement sites could be assigned. Within each subset, clonotype counts were normalized to the number of sorted cells before true diversity and Gini coefficients were calculated with the tcR R package. The overlap coefficient, calculated on TCRB nucleotide sequences, was used to measure repertoire sharing. Out-of-frame TCRB sequences from naive cells were analyzed as a proxy for the pre-selection repertoire. Drawn from immuneACCESS, this table holds only the in-frame rearrangements with V and J called that TCRdb kept. Clones are partly lost; checked studies trace under half to an unresolved V gene and leave the rest unexplained. V, J and clone size were drawn from that table, and D and trimming were deduced from the DNA. The sample records 500,000 to 800,000 clones, around 12% of which are singletons. The top ten constitute about 0.11% of the sample.

Each donor gave one peripheral blood draw, approximately 110 mL on average, collected into heparinised tubes. Naive, central memory, regulatory and stem cell-like memory CD4+ T cells were sorted on a BD FACSAria II using a panel including CD45RO, CCR7, CD25, CD127, CD95 and CD27. All sorted populations exceeded 95% purity. Right away, PBMCs were isolated by Lymphoprep density gradient centrifugation and were stained directly, with no culture step. So that batch effects would be minimized, each experiment stained and sorted samples in pairs, pairing one healthy donor with one patient. To note about this clone: This clone's antigen is unknown. No much larger clone exists at a distance of one base, and base qualities are not known.

V loses 1 base at its end and J loses 2 bases; junction bases beyond the gene matches: 7. The CDR3 has 16 amino acids, counting the end cysteine and phenylalanine. CDR3 DNA is the only sequence kept; it has 48 bases, read in frame from the first base. CDR1 and CDR2 (SGHVS, FNYEAQ) derive from the germline V gene. This chain joins TRBV7-6 to TRBJ2-5; 7 central bases correspond to TRBD2. This TCR was sampled from a man aged 25 to 45 with type 1 diabetes. What was sequenced was naive CD4+ T cells from blood. The cell subset or site label, read with the paper, signifies: true naive CD4+ T cells. CDR3 region: CASSLVVAGSQETQYF. The DNA sequence is given as TGTGCCAGCAGCTTAGTGGTAGCGGGTTCGCAAGAGACCCAGTACTTC. Joined to the reference TRBV7-6 and TRBJ2-5 proteins, this CDR3 gives the full variable domain: GAGVSQSPRYKVTKRGQDVALRCDPISGHVSLYWYRQALGQGPEFLTYFNYEAQQDKSGLPNDRFSAERPEGSISTLTIQRTEQRDSAMYRCASSLVVAGSQETQYFGPGTRLLVL.